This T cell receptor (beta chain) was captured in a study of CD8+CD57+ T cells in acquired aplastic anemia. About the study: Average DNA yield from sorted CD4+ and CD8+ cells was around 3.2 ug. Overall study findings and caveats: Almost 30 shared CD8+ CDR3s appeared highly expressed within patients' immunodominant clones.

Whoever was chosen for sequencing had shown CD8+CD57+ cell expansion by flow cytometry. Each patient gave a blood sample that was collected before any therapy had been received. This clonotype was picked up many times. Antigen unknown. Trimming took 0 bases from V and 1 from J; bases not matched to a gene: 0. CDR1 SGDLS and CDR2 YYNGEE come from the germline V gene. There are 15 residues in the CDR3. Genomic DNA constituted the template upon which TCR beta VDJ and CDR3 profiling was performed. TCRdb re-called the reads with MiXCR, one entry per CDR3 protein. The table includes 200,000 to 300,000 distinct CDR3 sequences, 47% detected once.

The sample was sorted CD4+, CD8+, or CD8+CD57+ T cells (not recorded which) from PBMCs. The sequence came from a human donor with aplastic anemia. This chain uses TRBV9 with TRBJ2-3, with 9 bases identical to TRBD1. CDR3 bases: TGTGCCAGCAGCGTAGGGACAGGGGGCACAGATACGCAGTATTTT. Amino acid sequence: CASSVGTGGTDTQYF.